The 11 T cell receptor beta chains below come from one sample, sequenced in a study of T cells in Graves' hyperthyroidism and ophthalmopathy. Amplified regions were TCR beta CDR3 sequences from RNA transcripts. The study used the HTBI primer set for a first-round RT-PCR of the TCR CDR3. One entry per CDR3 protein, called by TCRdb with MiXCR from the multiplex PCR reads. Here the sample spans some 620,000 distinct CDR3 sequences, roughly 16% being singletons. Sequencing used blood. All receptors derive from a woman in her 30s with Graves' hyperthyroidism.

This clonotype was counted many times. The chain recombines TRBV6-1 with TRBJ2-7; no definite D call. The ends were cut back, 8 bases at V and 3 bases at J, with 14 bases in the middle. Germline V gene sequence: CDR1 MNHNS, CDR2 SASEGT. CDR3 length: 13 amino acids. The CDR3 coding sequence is TGTGCCAGCGGCCCTCGAATCCACTACGAGCAGTACTTC. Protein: CASGPRIHYEQYF.

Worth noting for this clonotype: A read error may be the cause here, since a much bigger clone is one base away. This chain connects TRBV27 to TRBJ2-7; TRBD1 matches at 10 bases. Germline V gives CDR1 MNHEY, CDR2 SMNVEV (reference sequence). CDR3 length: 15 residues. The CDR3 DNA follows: TGTGCCAGCAGTGGCGGCGGGACAGGGGCCTACGGGCAGTACTTC. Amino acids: CASSGGGTGAYGQYF.

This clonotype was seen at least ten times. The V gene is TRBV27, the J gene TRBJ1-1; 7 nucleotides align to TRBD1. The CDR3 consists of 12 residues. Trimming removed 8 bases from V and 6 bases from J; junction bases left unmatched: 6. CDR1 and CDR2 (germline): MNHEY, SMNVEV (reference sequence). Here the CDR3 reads CASHNTGAEAFF. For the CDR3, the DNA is TGTGCCAGCCACAACACAGGGGCTGAAGCTTTCTTT.

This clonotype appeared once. The CDR3, as DNA: TGCAGTGCTAGAGATCACTACCCCGATCCCTCGGGCGCAACTAATGAAAAACTGTTTTTT. Its protein product is CSARDHYPDPSGATNEKLFF. The chain has TRBV20-1 and TRBJ1-4; no definite D call. The CDR3 has 20 residues. Deletions cut 0 bases from V and 0 bases from J, with 23 bases between. Germline values: CDR1 DFQATT, CDR2 SNEGSKA (reference sequence).

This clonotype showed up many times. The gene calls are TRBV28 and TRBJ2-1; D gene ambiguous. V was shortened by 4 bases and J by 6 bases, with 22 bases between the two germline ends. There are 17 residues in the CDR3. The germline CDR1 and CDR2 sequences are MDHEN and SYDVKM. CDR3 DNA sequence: TGTGCCAGCAGTTCAACCCGCCTGCGGAGAACGGGCAATGAGCAGTTCTTC. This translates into CASSSTRLRRTGNEQFF.

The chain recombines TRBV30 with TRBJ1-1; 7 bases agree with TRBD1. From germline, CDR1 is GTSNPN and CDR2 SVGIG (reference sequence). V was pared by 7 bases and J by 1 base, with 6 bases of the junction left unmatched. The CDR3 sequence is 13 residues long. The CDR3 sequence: CASPGTANTEAFF. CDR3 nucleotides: TGTGCCTCACCCGGGACAGCGAACACTGAAGCTTTCTTT.

The CDR3 spells CASNPGTGGRGSSGNTIYF. In DNA form, the CDR3 reads TGTGCCAGCAACCCCGGGACAGGGGGCCGTGGAAGCTCTGGAAACACCATATATTTT. The chain employs TRBV7-9 and TRBJ1-3, with 12 bases fitting TRBD1. V shed 7 bases, J shed 0 bases, and the junction held 13 bases outside the gene matches. The CDR3 has 19 amino acids. CDR1 is SEHNR, CDR2 FQNEAQ, per germline (reference sequence).

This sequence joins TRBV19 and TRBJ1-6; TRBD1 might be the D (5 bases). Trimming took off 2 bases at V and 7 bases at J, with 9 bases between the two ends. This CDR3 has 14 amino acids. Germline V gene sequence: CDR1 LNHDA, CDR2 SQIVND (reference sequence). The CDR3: CASSISGWNSPLHF. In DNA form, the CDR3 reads TGTGCCAGTAGTATATCAGGGTGGAATTCACCCCTCCACTTT.

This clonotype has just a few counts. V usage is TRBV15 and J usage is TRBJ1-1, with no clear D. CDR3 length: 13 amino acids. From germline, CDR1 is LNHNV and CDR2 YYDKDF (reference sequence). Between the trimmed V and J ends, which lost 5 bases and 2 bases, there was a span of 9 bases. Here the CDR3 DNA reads TGTGCCACCAGCCCAGGCCGTAACACTGAAGCTTTCTTT. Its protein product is CATSPGRNTEAFF.

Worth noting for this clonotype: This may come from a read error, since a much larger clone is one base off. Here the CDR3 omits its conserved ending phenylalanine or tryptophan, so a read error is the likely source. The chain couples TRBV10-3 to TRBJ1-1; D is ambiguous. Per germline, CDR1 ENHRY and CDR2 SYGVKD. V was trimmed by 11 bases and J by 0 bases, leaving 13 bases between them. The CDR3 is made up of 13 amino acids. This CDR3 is CAARHQVNTEAFL. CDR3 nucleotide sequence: TGTGCCGCCCGTCACCAAGTGAACACTGAAGCTTTCCTT.

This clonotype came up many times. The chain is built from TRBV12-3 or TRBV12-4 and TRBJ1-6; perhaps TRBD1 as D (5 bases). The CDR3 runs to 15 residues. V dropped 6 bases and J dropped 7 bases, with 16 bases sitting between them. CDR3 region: CASRFDTGGNSPLHF. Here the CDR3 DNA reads TGTGCCAGCAGGTTCGACACAGGAGGCAATTCACCCCTCCACTTT.